This TCR beta chain was recorded in a study of cytomegalovirus exposure and HLA in healthy donors. The primer mix had 60 Vbeta and 13 Jbeta primers. The method was immunoSEQ multiplex PCR; TCRdb's version includes in-frame clones alone and lacks a portion of them. The profile covers about 140,000 clones, with 65% to 80% appearing a single time and roughly 6.8% taken by the ten largest. Findings and caveats of the study: Later analysis associated a missense DCLRE1C variant with TCR beta V- and J-gene trimming.

This clone was seen once. What it recognizes is unknown. After removal of 4 bases from V and 6 bases from J, the junction contained 9 bases not matched to a gene. In germline, CDR1 is SGHNT, CDR2 YYREEE (reference sequence). The CDR3 spans 14 residues. Specimen: PBMCs. This TCR came from a man aged 40-55 years in good health and CMV-seropositive. The gene calls are TRBV5-4 and TRBJ1-1; TRBD1 matches at 7 bases. CDR3 nucleotide sequence: TGTGCCAGCAGCAGTCCTACAGGGGAAGCTGAAGCTTTCTTT. Residues: CASSSPTGEAEAFF.